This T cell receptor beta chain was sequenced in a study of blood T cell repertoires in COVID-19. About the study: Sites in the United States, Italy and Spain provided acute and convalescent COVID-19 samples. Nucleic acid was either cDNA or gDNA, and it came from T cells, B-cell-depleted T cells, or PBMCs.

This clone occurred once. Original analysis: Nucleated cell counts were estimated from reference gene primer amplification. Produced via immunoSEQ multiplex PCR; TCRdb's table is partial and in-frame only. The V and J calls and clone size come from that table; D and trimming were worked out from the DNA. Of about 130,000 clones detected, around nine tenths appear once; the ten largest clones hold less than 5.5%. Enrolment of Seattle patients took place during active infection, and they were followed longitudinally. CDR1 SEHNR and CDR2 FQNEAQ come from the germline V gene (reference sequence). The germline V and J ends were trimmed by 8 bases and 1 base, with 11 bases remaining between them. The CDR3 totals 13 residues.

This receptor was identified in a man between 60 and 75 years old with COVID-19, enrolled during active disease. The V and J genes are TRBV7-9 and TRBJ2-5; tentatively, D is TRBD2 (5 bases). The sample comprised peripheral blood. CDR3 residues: CASAEDGQETQYF. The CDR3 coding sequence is TGTGCCAGCGCGGAGGACGGCCAAGAGACCCAGTACTTC.